Listed here are 8 T cell receptor beta chains from one sample, sequenced in a study of blood T cell repertoires in COVID-19. Profiling relied on immunoSEQ multiplex PCR, and the TCRdb table lists in-frame clones only, not all of them. Counted here are under 200,000 clones, more than 70% occurring once; the ten biggest clones make up roughly 7%. The sequencing input was peripheral blood. Every receptor here comes from a man aged 50-60 years with active or convalescent COVID-19.

The V call is TRBV10-1, the J call TRBJ1-6; D is ambiguous. The CDR3 extends over 14 amino acids. CDR1 and CDR2 from the germline V gene are WNHNN and SYGVQD (reference sequence). V lost 11 bases and J 2 bases, leaving 13 bases between the germline ends. CDR3 sequence reads: CAGPRSAYNSPLHF. CDR3 coding DNA: TGCGCCGGCCCGCGGTCCGCCTATAATTCACCCCTCCACTTT.

This clone has more than one count but fewer than ten. The rearrangement uses TRBV4-3 and TRBJ1-1; D perhaps matches TRBD1 (6 bases). This CDR3 is 18 amino acids long. Per germline, CDR1 LGHNA and CDR2 YSLEER. Trimming removed 3 bases from V and 0 bases from J, with 20 bases in between. The CDR3 sequence is CASSQNRALLLMNTEAFF. The CDR3, as DNA: TGCGCCAGCAGCCAGAACAGGGCCCTTCTACTCATGAACACTGAAGCTTTCTTT.

V is TRBV24-1 and J is TRBJ2-1, with D perhaps matching TRBD1 (5 bases). Trimming left V 1 base short and J 0 bases short, with 12 bases between. Germline lookup yields CDR1 KGHDR and CDR2 SFDVKD. The CDR3 length is 17 residues. The CDR3 sequence is CATSDFREPLSYNEQFF. CDR3 coding DNA: TGTGCCACCAGTGATTTCAGGGAACCCCTCTCCTACAATGAGCAGTTCTTC.

This sequence joins TRBV11-3 and TRBJ2-5; D is undetermined. With 5 bases removed from V and 2 bases from J, the gap between germline ends came to 3 bases. Germline assignment: CDR1 SGHNT and CDR2 YENEEA. This CDR3 has 11 amino acids. CDR3 DNA sequence: TGTGCCAGCAGCCATCAAGAGACCCAGTACTTC. This encodes CASSHQETQYF.

This clone was seen only a few times. V is TRBV23-1 and J is TRBJ1-2, with 11 bases aligning to TRBD1. TRBV23-1 is an ORF, and what it does is uncertain. The ends lost 4 bases at V and 5 bases at J; junction bases unmatched: 3. CDR3 length: 14 amino acids. The CDR3 region has the DNA TGCGCCAGCAGTCCGGGACAGGGGGTTTATGGCTACACCTTC. Protein product: CASSPGQGVYGYTF.

This sequence joins TRBV7-3 and TRBJ1-2, with a tentative D call TRBD1 (6 bases). The germline V gene has CDR1 SGHTA and CDR2 FQGTGA. CDR3 length equals 13 residues. V was cut by 2 bases and J by 2 bases, with 6 bases left in between. The CDR3 region is CASSLGGNYGYTF. The CDR3, as DNA: TGTGCCAGCAGCTTAGGGGGCAACTATGGCTACACCTTC.

The chain uses TRBV5-1 and TRBJ2-5; TRBD1 aligns across 9 bases. Looked up from germline, CDR1 is SGHRS and CDR2 is YFSETQ. Unmatched junction bases numbered 6, after V lost 4 bases and J lost 5 bases. The CDR3 consists of 14 residues. For the CDR3, the DNA is TGCGCCAGCAGCCGGACAGGGGATGCGGAGACCCAGTACTTC. Translation gives CASSRTGDAETQYF.

The chain recombines TRBV6-1 with TRBJ2-7, with D tentatively TRBD2 (7 bases). V was shortened by 3 bases and J by 3 bases, with 15 bases between the two germline ends. Germline V gives CDR1 MNHNS, CDR2 SASEGT. The CDR3 is 15 residues long. CDR3 DNA: TGTGCCAGCAGTGATACGGGGGGCCCCAACTACGAGCAGTACTTC. It translates to CASSDTGGPNYEQYF.